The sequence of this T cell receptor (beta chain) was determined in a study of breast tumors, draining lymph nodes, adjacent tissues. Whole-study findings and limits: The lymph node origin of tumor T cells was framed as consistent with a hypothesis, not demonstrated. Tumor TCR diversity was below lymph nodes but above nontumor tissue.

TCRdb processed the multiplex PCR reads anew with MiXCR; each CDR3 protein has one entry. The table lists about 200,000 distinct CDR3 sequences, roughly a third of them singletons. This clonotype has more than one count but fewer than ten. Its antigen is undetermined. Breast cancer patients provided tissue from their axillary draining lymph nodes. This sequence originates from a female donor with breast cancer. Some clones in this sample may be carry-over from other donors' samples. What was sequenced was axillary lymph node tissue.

The CDR3 bases are TGCGCCAGCAGCTCTGCACTAGGGGCGGACACCCAGTACTTC. Its protein is CASSSALGADTQYF. This sequence joins TRBV5-1 and TRBJ2-5; D might be TRBD1 or TRBD2, each matching 5 bases. CDR1 SGHRS and CDR2 YFSETQ come from the germline V gene. Trimming took off 3 bases at V and 8 bases at J, with 17 bases between the two ends. The CDR3 runs 14 residues.